This TCR beta chain was sequenced during a study of CD8 T cells in Susac syndrome. This clonotype has a handful of counts. Its target is unknown. Study observations and caveats: Acknowledgment was made by the study that its TCR sequencing and HLA analysis involved a relatively small number of individuals.

Unmatched junction bases numbered 6, after V lost 6 bases and J lost 5 bases. The CDR3 loop spans 14 amino acids. Germline V lookup: CDR1 MNHNS, CDR2 SASEGT. Random hexamers were used to reverse transcribe the RNA input (roughly 0.5 to 1 ug). Multiplex PCR with immunoSEQ amplified the TCR beta CDR3 across 54 Vbeta and 13 Jbeta. TCRdb called the immunoSEQ multiplex PCR reads again in MiXCR, with one record for every CDR3 protein. The top ten clones hold around 0.12% of a sample with some 130,000 distinct CDR3 sequences, roughly 94% of them seen once. This TCR was sampled from a human donor with multiple sclerosis. The rearrangement uses TRBV6-1 and TRBJ1-5; 8 bases match TRBD1. Sample: CD4+ T cells from PBMCs. CDR3 nucleotides: TGTGCCAGCAGGTCGGGACAGGAAGATCAGCCCCAGCATTTT. Encoded protein: CASRSGQEDQPQHF.